Listed here are 9 T cell receptor beta chains from one sample, sequenced in a study of T cell responses to AZD1222 COVID-19 vaccine. Some clones are missing from TCRdb's copy, which holds only in-frame ones; the method was immunoSEQ multiplex PCR. This table has more than 100,000 clones, less than 95% appearing once. This specimen was peripheral blood, taken on day 0 of AZD1222 vaccination. The source of these receptors is an adult in good health.

This clone came up once. The chain uses TRBV12-3 or TRBV12-4 and TRBJ1-5; D remains ambiguous. CDR3 size: 12 residues. Trimming removed 2 bases at V and 8 bases at J, with 7 bases between. CDR3 protein: CASSLRREPQHF. CDR3 sequence (DNA): TGTGCCAGCAGTTTAAGGAGGGAGCCCCAGCATTTT.

This clone was counted a single time. This chain connects TRBV6-6 to TRBJ1-2; no definite D call. Trimming pared 11 bases from V and 2 bases from J, leaving 12 bases between. Germline-derived CDR1 and CDR2 are MNHNY and SVGAGI (reference sequence). The CDR3 contains 12 residues. The CDR3 loop reads CAVGGRNYGYTF. In DNA form, the CDR3 reads TGTGCCGTCGGAGGCAGAAACTATGGCTACACCTTC.

The J gene is TRBJ1-2, the V gene TRBV3-1 (or the pseudogene TRBV3-2); a weak D match, TRBD1 (5 bases). There are 11 residues in the CDR3. The V gene's germline CDR1 is LGHDT and CDR2 YNNKEL (reference sequence). The V and J ends lost 5 bases and 7 bases respectively, with 8 bases between them. This chain's CDR3 is CASSGGVGYTF. The CDR3 DNA reads TGTGCCAGCAGCGGAGGGGTTGGCTACACCTTC.

The CDR3 sequence is CASSFDSNQPQHF. CDR3 DNA sequence: TGTGCCAGCAGCTTCGATAGCAATCAGCCCCAGCATTTT. The chain uses TRBV7-6 and TRBJ1-5; D gene uncertain. V lost 3 bases to trimming and J lost 0 bases, with 3 bases between them. This CDR3 is built from 13 residues. Germline CDR1 is SGHVS and CDR2 is FNYEAQ.

The rearrangement links TRBV18 to TRBJ1-2; D remains unclear. Trimming took 4 bases from V and 2 from J, leaving 8 bases between them. This CDR3 region has 13 residues. Germline CDR1 and CDR2: KGHSH and LQKENI. CDR3 DNA sequence: TGTGCCAGCTCACTCGACGGGAACTATGGCTACACCTTC. Protein product: CASSLDGNYGYTF.

The rearrangement links TRBV30 to TRBJ1-6, with 8 bases fitting TRBD1. Germline CDR1 GTSNPN, CDR2 SVGIG (reference sequence). Losses at the gene ends were 1 base for V and 13 bases for J; bases not matched to a gene: 12. The CDR3 runs 15 residues. The CDR3 protein is CAWSAEDRARWPLHF. The CDR3 DNA reads TGTGCCTGGAGTGCGGAGGACAGGGCTCGGTGGCCCCTCCACTTT.

In nucleotides, the CDR3 is TGTGCCAGCAGCCAAGAAGCAGGGCCCCAGGGGTACGAGCAGTACTTC. Protein sequence: CASSQEAGPQGYEQYF. The chain recombines TRBV4-2 with TRBJ2-7; D possibly corresponds to TRBD1 (6 bases). Trimming cost V 0 bases and J 4 bases, with 16 bases left between them. Germline CDR1 reads LGHNA; CDR2 reads YNFKEQ. This CDR3 is built from 16 residues.

Only one count was recorded for this clone. CDR3: CASNQNGENQPQHF. The CDR3 nucleotides are TGTGCCAGCAACCAGAACGGGGAGAATCAGCCCCAGCATTTT. The chain links TRBV6-6 to TRBJ1-5; D gene uncertain. V was trimmed by 7 bases and J by 4 bases, leaving 14 bases between them. The germline gives CDR1 MNHNY, CDR2 SVGAGI (reference sequence). This CDR3 spans 14 amino acids.

The chain uses TRBV5-1 and TRBJ2-1; the D gene is possibly TRBD2 (6 bases). V lost 2 bases and J lost 6, with 18 bases in between. This CDR3 region has 16 residues. CDR1 SGHRS and CDR2 YFSETQ come from the germline V gene. CDR3 loop: CASSFDPGGSSNEQFF. Here the CDR3 DNA reads TGCGCCAGCAGCTTTGACCCCGGGGGAAGTTCCAATGAGCAGTTCTTC.